A selection of T cell receptor beta chains follows, all from one sample in a study of Graves' ophthalmopathy and Graves' hyperthyroidism. MiXCR, applied by TCRdb to the multiplex PCR reads, yields one record per CDR3 protein. The sample records 600,000 to 950,000 distinct CDR3 sequences, roughly two fifths being singletons. The sequenced sample consisted of peripheral blood. The source is an adult man with Graves' ophthalmopathy. Both conserved end residues are trimmed from each CDR3.

length,V,CDR3
11,TRBV7-3,DECGEGTVEQY
13,TRBV13,ASSLYSGDTGELF
14,TRBV7-9,ASSGQGMGRHGELF
10,TRBV29-1,SSSGTGSEAF
12,TRBV9,ASSVGTGPYVLT
14,TRBV20-1,SARDYRGRGNQPQH
14,TRBV2,ASSGRGGRNNQPQH
15,TRBV7-8,ASSLAQGVRVTGELF
10,TRBV24-1,ATSEGTYEQY
14,TRBV15,ATSRDNFGGGTEAF
13,TRBV24-1,ASRPGGDGNQPQH
11,TRBV10-3,ASSTLAGGKLF
14,TRBV12-3/TRBV12-4,ASRPGLSSYNSPLH
12,TRBV10-2,ASSYGGGSEKLF
12,TRBV10-3,ASSARQGAYGYT
11,TRBV10-2,ASSVLRLETQY
12,TRBV2,ASSTEGRNQPQH
15,TRBV4-3,ASSQDTSWQGRETQY
11,TRBV12-3/TRBV12-4,ASSHDTEETQY
12,TRBV4-1,ASSPDTPSGELF
13,TRBV19,ASNPGGAGPGELF
12,TRBV2,ASGGDRVGYGYT
11,TRBV29-1,SVKDREYYEQY
13,TRBV10-2,ASSLGQSRNEKLF
10,TRBV5-1,ASSFGDNEQF
14,TRBV10-3,AISESMILSGSPLH
13,TRBV7-6,ASSPPATSGGTQY
12,TRBV5-1,ASSSDRNNEKLF
13,TRBV24-1,ATSDPGTGGGEQY
11,TRBV10-3,AISGDTSETQY
11,TRBV25-1,ASSETWDSEAF
13,TRBV7-9,ASSLGGQGRETQY
11,TRBV10-2,ASSATRVDEQY
11,TRBV2,ASIRNSAAEAF
13,TRBV2,ASKRPGTDHHEQY
10,TRBV9,ASSEGTRDPS
12,TRBV19,ASKRDYNTHEQY